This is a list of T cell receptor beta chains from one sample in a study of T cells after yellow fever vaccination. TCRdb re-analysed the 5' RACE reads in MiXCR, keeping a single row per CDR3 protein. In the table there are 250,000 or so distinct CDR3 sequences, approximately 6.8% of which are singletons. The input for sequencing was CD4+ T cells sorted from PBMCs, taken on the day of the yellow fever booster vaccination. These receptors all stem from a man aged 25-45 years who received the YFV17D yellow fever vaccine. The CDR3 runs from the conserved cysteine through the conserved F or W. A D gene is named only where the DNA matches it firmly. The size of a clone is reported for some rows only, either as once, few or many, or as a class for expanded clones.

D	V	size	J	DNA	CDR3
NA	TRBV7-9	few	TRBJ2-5	TGTGCCAGCAGTCCGGGGATCCCCGAAGAGACCCAGTACTTC	CASSPGIPEETQYF
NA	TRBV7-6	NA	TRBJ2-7	TGTGCCAGCAGCCCCAGAACAGACGGTCACGAGCAGTACTTC	CASSPRTDGHEQYF
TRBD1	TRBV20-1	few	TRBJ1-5	TGCAGTGTCCCGGGACAGGGGGCCCTCATGAGTCAGCCCCAGCATTTT	CSVPGQGALMSQPQHF
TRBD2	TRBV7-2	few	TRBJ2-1	TGTGCCAGCAGCTTCTCGCGGGAGGGCGTTGAGCAGTTCTTC	CASSFSREGVEQFF
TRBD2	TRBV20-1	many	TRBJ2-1	TGCAGTGCTCGGGAGCGGGGAGAGCAGTTCTTC	CSARERGEQFF
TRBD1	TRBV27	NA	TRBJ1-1	TGTGCCAGCAGTCCCCGGGACAGGGCCACTGAAGCTTTCTTT	CASSPRDRATEAFF
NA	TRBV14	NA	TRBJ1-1	TGTGCCAGCACCGAAGGGTTGTGGATCATGAACACTGAAGCTTTCTTT	CASTEGLWIMNTEAFF
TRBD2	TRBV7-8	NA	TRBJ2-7	TGTGCCAGCAGCCGCCGCGGAGGTACTAGCGGGGGAACTGGCTACGAGCAGTACTTC	CASSRRGGTSGGTGYEQYF
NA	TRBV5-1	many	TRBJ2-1	TGCGCCAGCAGCTCCCCACTGCGCGAGGAGCAGTTCTTC	CASSSPLREEQFF
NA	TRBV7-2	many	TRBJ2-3	TGTGCCAGCAGCCTCTCTCGGACAGATACGCAGTATTTT	CASSLSRTDTQYF
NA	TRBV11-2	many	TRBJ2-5	TGTGCCAGCAGCTTAACGGGGACCGTTGGAGAGACCCAGTACTTC	CASSLTGTVGETQYF
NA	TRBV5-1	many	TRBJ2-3	TGCGCCAGCAGCGGCCTTGCGGGTGATACGCAGTATTTT	CASSGLAGDTQYF
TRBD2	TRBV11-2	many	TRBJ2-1	TGTGCCAGCGGACATGACGCGGGGGGCAATGAGCAGTTCTTC	CASGHDAGGNEQFF